These 14 T cell receptor beta chains share one sample of origin, sequenced in a study of blood T cell repertoires in COVID-19. Using immunoSEQ multiplex PCR, the repertoire was profiled, and TCRdb retains in-frame clones only, with some absent. Among over 110,000 clones listed, around nine tenths were seen once. The specimen sequenced was peripheral blood. These receptors all stem from a woman aged 50 to 60 with acute or convalescent COVID-19.

The V gene is TRBV28, the J gene TRBJ2-7; the D gene is possibly TRBD2 (5 bases). Germline CDR1 reads MDHEN; CDR2 reads SYDVKM. V was cut by 3 bases and J by 5 bases, with 11 bases left in between. The CDR3 covers 13 residues. The CDR3 DNA reads as TGTGCCAGCAGTTTTCCGGGGATTCACGAGCAGTACTTC. It encodes CASSFPGIHEQYF.

J is TRBJ2-2 and V is TRBV7-2, with TRBD1 identical over 7 bases. After removal of 5 bases from V and 6 bases from J, the junction contained 12 bases not matched to a gene. Germline V lookup: CDR1 SGHTA, CDR2 FQGNSA. The CDR3 is 16 amino acids. The CDR3, as DNA: TGTGCCAGCAGCGCGGACAGGCCGATGGTAGCCGGGGAGCTGTTTTTT. Amino acid sequence: CASSADRPMVAGELFF.

This clone was seen only a few times. The genes are TRBV9 and TRBJ2-1; 9 bases align to TRBD2. CDR1 and CDR2 (germline): SGDLS, YYNGEE. This CDR3 spans 16 amino acids. V dropped 0 bases and J dropped 6; count of bases not matched to a gene: 7. In DNA, the CDR3 is TGTGCCAGCAGCGTAGCTGGGCGGGGGGGCCTCAATGAGCAGTTCTTC. This translates into CASSVAGRGGLNEQFF.

There are a few counts of this clone. The rearrangement links TRBV10-1 to TRBJ1-1; D ambiguous. The CDR3 has 15 amino acids. Trimming stripped 4 bases from V and 0 bases from J, with 12 bases between. CDR1 is WNHNN, CDR2 SYGVQD, per germline (reference sequence). The CDR3 region is CASSVGSFMNTEAFF. CDR3 sequence (DNA): TGCGCCAGCAGTGTGGGCAGTTTCATGAACACTGAAGCTTTCTTT.

The chain employs TRBV9 and TRBJ2-7, with TRBD1 matching 9 bases. The germline CDR1 and CDR2 sequences are SGDLS and YYNGEE. V was pared by 3 bases and J by 0 bases, with 7 bases of the junction left unmatched. There are 16 residues in the CDR3. CDR3 in amino acids: CASSADRGPNSYEQYF. CDR3 nucleotide sequence: TGTGCCAGCAGCGCGGACAGGGGACCTAACTCCTACGAGCAGTACTTC.

Only one count was recorded for this clone. The chain recombines TRBV28 with TRBJ1-2, with D uncertain. CDR1 is MDHEN and CDR2 is SYDVKM in the germline V gene. V was trimmed by 4 bases and J by 8 bases, leaving 14 bases between them. The CDR3 loop spans 13 amino acids. Here the CDR3 DNA reads TGTGCCAGCAGTTCACCAACGACGGGAGGCTACACCTTC. Amino acid sequence: CASSSPTTGGYTF.

The chain recombines TRBV6-2 or TRBV6-3 with TRBJ2-7; 8 bases map to TRBD2. Germline values: CDR1 MNHEY, CDR2 SVGEGT. V lost 0 bases, J lost 4 bases, and 5 bases stayed unmatched. This CDR3 contains 15 residues. The CDR3 DNA is TGTGCCAGCAGTTACTCTCCGGGACTAGAGTACGAGCAGTACTTC. Translated, it gives CASSYSPGLEYEQYF.

The chain couples TRBV24-1 to TRBJ1-6, with a weak D call TRBD1 (6 bases). CDR1 KGHDR and CDR2 SFDVKD come from the germline V gene. This CDR3 contains 14 residues. V was cut by 9 bases and J by 7 bases, with 15 bases left in between. The CDR3 DNA reads as TGTGCCACCGGAGAAGGCAGGGGCAATTCACCCCTCCACTTT. Its translation: CATGEGRGNSPLHF.

This clone was seen only once. The chain is built from TRBV29-1 and TRBJ1-2, with 7 bases that match TRBD1. CDR1 and CDR2 (germline): SQVTM, ANQGSEA. There are 12 residues in the CDR3. Unmatched junction bases numbered 7, after V lost 4 bases and J lost 8 bases. The CDR3 loop is CSVADRVEGYTF. CDR3 DNA sequence: TGCAGCGTTGCTGACAGGGTGGAGGGCTACACCTTC.

The chain carries TRBV11-2 and TRBJ1-1; 7 nucleotides align to TRBD1. This CDR3 has 16 amino acids. Looked up from germline, CDR1 is SGHAT and CDR2 is FQNNGV. The J segment lost 1 base and the V segment lost 1 base, leaving 6 bases of the junction unmatched. CDR3 nucleotide sequence: TGTGCCAGCAGCTTAGTTCCAGGGGGGCGGAACACTGAAGCTTTCTTT. Translating gives CASSLVPGGRNTEAFF.

The rearrangement links TRBV5-1 to TRBJ2-7, with 8 nucleotides matching TRBD1. This CDR3 is built from 13 residues. Trimming cost V 7 bases and J 2 bases; bases outside gene matches: 5. Germline loops: CDR1 SGHRS, CDR2 YFSETQ. DNA of the CDR3: TGCGCCAGCCGGACAGGGATAGCCTACGAGCAGTACTTC. This codes for CASRTGIAYEQYF.

The V call is TRBV5-1, the J call TRBJ2-5, with TRBD1 identical over 8 bases. Germline CDR1 is SGHRS and CDR2 is YFSETQ. The CDR3 is made up of 16 amino acids. J lost 5 bases, V lost 2 bases, and 11 bases had no gene match. CDR3 sequence reads: CASSLGRGQGWETQYF. The CDR3 nucleotides read TGCGCCAGCAGCTTAGGCCGTGGACAGGGCTGGGAGACCCAGTACTTC.

This chain uses TRBV19 with TRBJ1-5; a possible D gene is TRBD1 (5 bases). This CDR3 region has 18 residues. CDR1 LNHDA and CDR2 SQIVND come from the germline V gene (reference sequence). V was clipped by 3 bases and J by 0 bases, with 18 bases between them. This chain's CDR3 is CASSMFGGTHYSNQPQHF. The CDR3 bases are TGTGCCAGTAGTATGTTCGGTGGGACTCACTATAGCAATCAGCCCCAGCATTTT. Filled out from reference TRBV19 and TRBJ1-5, the complete variable domain reads DGGITQSPKYLFRKEGQNVTLSCEQNLNHDAMYWYRQDPGQGLRLIYYSQIVNDFQKGDIAEGYSVSREKKESFPLTVTSAQKNPTAFYLCASSMFGGTHYSNQPQHFGDGTRLSIL.

J is TRBJ1-2 and V is TRBV7-2, with D tentatively TRBD1 (5 bases). Trimming took 5 bases from V and 3 from J, leaving 13 bases between them. The CDR3 length is 14 residues. Germline CDR1 SGHTA, CDR2 FQGNSA. The CDR3 sequence: CASSPGGGDYGYTF. DNA for the CDR3: TGTGCCAGCAGCCCAGGCGGGGGGGACTATGGCTACACCTTC.